This T cell receptor (beta chain) was identified during a study of memory CD4+ T cells and cytomegalovirus serostatus (dated by TCRdb to the late 2010s). As for the study more broadly: The cohort comprised 33 healthy Belgian adults, 9 CMV seropositive and 24 CMV seronegative. To replicate a published TCR-based CMV serostatus classifier, the researchers sequenced the CD4+ memory TCRbeta repertoires of a Belgian cohort whose cytomegalovirus serostatus was known. Overall results and qualifications from the work: Only CD4+CD45RO+ memory cells were sequenced, in contrast to the original study, in which naive and memory CD4+ and CD8+ populations were covered. Of 164 previously reported CMV-associated TCRbeta sequences, 67 appeared in the CD4+ memory repertoires, each in one to five individuals. On the Belgian cohort, the classifier built on the original framework reached a median bootstrapped AUC of about 0.95, with a 95% CI of 0.76-1.00. For predicting CMV serostatus, the median bootstrapped AUC was about 0.96 using the original framework and approximately 0.91 using a US-trained random forest. The results were interpreted as suggesting that the CMV-associated TCR signature is largely present in the CD4+ memory repertoire.

A FACSAria II was used to sort memory CD4+ T cells, defined as single viable CD3+CD4+CD8-CD45RO+ cells. CMV serostatus was assessed using a Roche Elecsys assay, by which serum IgG against CMV pp150, pp28, p38 and p52 was detected. After thawing, total CD4+ T cells were enriched by positive selection with CD4 magnetic microbeads. The samples came from a different study that was designed specifically to examine the CD4+ T cell memory repertoire. Following standard operating procedures, peripheral blood mononuclear cells were isolated and cryopreserved, while serum was kept at -80 degrees C. The staining relied on CD3-PerCP (BW264/56), CD4-APC (RPA-T4), CD45RO-PE (UCHT1) and CD8-Pacific Orange (3B5) antibodies, and Sytox blue was used to exclude non-viable cells. On this clone itself: Its antigen is still unknown. No quality values exist for individual bases; no much larger clone is one base distant.

The germline V gene yields SGHRS for CDR1 and YFSETQ for CDR2. From the cysteine through the phenylalanine, the CDR3 covers 14 amino acids. The sequence is cut down to CDR3 DNA, 42 bases in frame from base 1. V loses 8 bases of germline sequence and J loses 4 bases, and the interval between the two ends is 18 bases. Genomic DNA was extracted from sorted cells with the Quick-DNA Microprep Kit. TCRbeta DNA was amplified with the immunoSEQ hsTCRbeta kit following the manufacturer's protocol. An Illumina MiSeq instrument was used to sequence the TCRbeta libraries. Per the authors' processing: Removing out-of-frame sequences left about 2,300,000 distinct TCRbeta sequences, an average of about 70,000 per individual. Each individual was scored by the count of 150 to 200 previously reported CMV-associated TCRbeta sequences and the total productive distinct TCRbeta count. A beta-binomial model was reimplemented in Python, and random forests from scikit-learn, run with default parameters, were trained on data from the US cohort. Classifier performance on the Belgian cohort was reported as the median AUC with percentile confidence intervals calculated over 10,000 bootstrap iterations. The source is immuneACCESS, and TCRdb retained only in-frame sequences with V and J called. Part of the clones is not carried over; for the studies checked, unresolved V genes explain less than half of this, and the remainder is unexplained. That table supplies the V and J calls and clone size; D and trimming were determined from the DNA. The sample data list tens of thousands of clones, and about 76% of these were observed just once. Clones ranked in the top ten supply 0.65% to 0.85% of the sample.

Sequencing was performed on memory CD4+ T cells from blood. The sequence came from an adult in good health and CMV-seronegative. The V and J genes are TRBV5-1 and TRBJ2-5, with no confident D gene call. The CDR3 has the sequence CASRTGPTGETQYF. The nucleotide sequence reads TGCGCCAGTCGAACCGGGCCAACGGGAGAGACCCAGTACTTC.